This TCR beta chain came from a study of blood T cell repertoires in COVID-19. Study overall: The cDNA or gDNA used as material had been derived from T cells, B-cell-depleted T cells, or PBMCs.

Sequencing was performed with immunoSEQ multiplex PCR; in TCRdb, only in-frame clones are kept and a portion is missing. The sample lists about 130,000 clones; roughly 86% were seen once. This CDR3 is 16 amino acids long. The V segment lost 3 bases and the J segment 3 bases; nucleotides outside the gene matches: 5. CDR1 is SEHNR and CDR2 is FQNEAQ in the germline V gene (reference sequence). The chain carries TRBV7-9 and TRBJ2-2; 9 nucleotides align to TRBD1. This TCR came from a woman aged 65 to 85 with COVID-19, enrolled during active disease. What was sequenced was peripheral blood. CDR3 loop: CASSFYRGPDTGELFF. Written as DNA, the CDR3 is TGTGCCAGCAGCTTCTACAGGGGGCCTGACACCGGGGAGCTGTTTTTT.